These 27 T cell receptor beta chains were sequenced from one sample in a study of CD8+CD57+ T cells in acquired aplastic anemia. CD8+CD57+ cell expansion had been shown by flow cytometry in patients chosen for sequencing. Genomic DNA served as template for TCR beta VDJ and CDR3 profiling. Via MiXCR, TCRdb re-called the reads, giving one row per CDR3 protein. The data hold 160,000 or so distinct CDR3 sequences, with around half observed a single time. Source material: sorted CD4+, CD8+, or CD8+CD57+ T cells (not recorded which) from PBMCs. These receptors were collected from a human donor with aplastic anemia.

This clonotype has a count of ten or more. CDR3 in amino acids: CASSFGETQYF. In nucleotides, the CDR3 is TGTGCCAGCAGTTTTGGGGAGACCCAGTACTTC. The chain uses TRBV6-1 and TRBJ2-5; D remains unclear. Germline V gives CDR1 MNHNS, CDR2 SASEGT. The CDR3 is 11 amino acids. Trimming stripped 5 bases from V and 5 bases from J, with 6 bases between.

This clonotype appeared a few times. The chain uses TRBV7-9 and TRBJ1-2; 7 bases are a match to TRBD1. After removal of 3 bases from V and 3 bases from J, the junction contained 7 bases not matched to a gene. The CDR3 has 15 amino acids. Germline V gives CDR1 SEHNR, CDR2 FQNEAQ (reference sequence). Here the CDR3 reads CASSFLGGTDYGYTF. For the CDR3, the DNA is TGTGCCAGCAGCTTCCTAGGGGGGACAGACTATGGCTACACCTTC.

The gene calls are TRBV11-2 and TRBJ2-5; 15 nucleotides align to TRBD2. CDR1 is SGHAT, CDR2 FQNNGV, per germline. J lost 5 bases, V lost 4 bases, and 11 bases had no gene match. This CDR3 has 18 amino acids. The CDR3 sequence: CASSSSAGLAGGEETQYF. DNA for the CDR3: TGTGCCAGCAGCTCGTCTGCGGGACTAGCGGGGGGAGAGGAGACCCAGTACTTC.

This clonotype came up many times. As DNA, the CDR3 is TGTGCCAGCAGCCGAAGACTAGCGGGAGATGAGCAGTTCTTC. This encodes CASSRRLAGDEQFF. The gene calls are TRBV7-2 and TRBJ2-1, with 12 bases fitting TRBD2. The CDR3 loop spans 14 amino acids. Looked up from germline, CDR1 is SGHTA and CDR2 is FQGNSA. J gave up 8 bases and V 5 bases, and 4 bases lay outside the gene matches.

The chain links TRBV7-9 to TRBJ2-5, with D unclear. TRBJ2-7 matches the DNA end more closely, so the J call is doubtful. Germline CDR1 reads SEHNR; CDR2 reads FQNEAQ (reference sequence). This CDR3 spans 15 amino acids. The CDR3: CASSLSQRRSYEQYF. The DNA of the CDR3 is TGTGCCAGCAGCTTGTCACAGAGGCGCTCCTACGAGCAGTACTTC.

The gene calls are TRBV5-1 and TRBJ1-6; possible D gene TRBD1, 5 bases. The CDR3 loop spans 16 amino acids. Between the trimmed V and J ends, which lost 4 bases and 7 bases, there was a span of 18 bases. Germline loops: CDR1 SGHRS, CDR2 YFSETQ. CDR3 bases: TGCGCCAGCAGCATGGGGGGATCTAACTCCAATTCACCCCTCCACTTT. Protein sequence: CASSMGGSNSNSPLHF. Complete variable domain (other parts from reference TRBV5-1 and TRBJ1-6): KAGVTQTPRYLIKTRGQQVTLSCSPISGHRSVSWYQQTPGQGLQFLFEYFSETQRNKGNFPGRFSGRQFSNSRSEMNVSTLELGDSALYLCASSMGGSNSNSPLHFGNGTRLTVT.

A word on this clonotype: A much bigger clone sits one base away, suggesting this may be a read error. Lacking the conserved final phenylalanine or tryptophan, this CDR3 likely reflects a read error. The V gene is TRBV12-3 or TRBV12-4, the J gene TRBJ1-5, with a tentative D call TRBD1 (5 bases). This CDR3 contains 13 residues. Trimming took 3 bases from V and 5 from J, leaving 8 bases between them. The CDR3 sequence is CASSFGADQPQHS. The CDR3, as DNA: TGTGCCAGCAGTTTCGGGGCGGATCAGCCCCAGCATTCT.

About this clonotype itself: This may come from a read error, since a much larger clone is one base off. The chain is built from TRBV10-3 and TRBJ1-3; D unclear. Germline CDR1 is ENHRY and CDR2 is SYGVKD. V lost 5 bases, J lost 0 bases, and 11 bases lay in between. This CDR3 comprises 15 residues. CDR3 region: CAISLHGGSGNTIYF. The CDR3, as DNA: TGTGCCATCAGTTTACACGGCGGCTCTGGAAACACCATATATTTT.

The chain employs TRBV7-6 and TRBJ2-7; 9 nucleotides match TRBD1. J was trimmed by 0 bases and V by 5 bases; bases with no gene match: 5. Per germline, CDR1 SGHVS and CDR2 FNYEAQ. The CDR3 is 15 amino acids. The CDR3 DNA reads TGTGCCAGCAGCCAGACAGGGGGTCCCTCCTACGAGCAGTACGTC. The encoded protein is CASSQTGGPSYEQYV.

This clonotype was counted ten times or more. This chain joins TRBV19 and TRBJ2-6; TRBD2 might be the D (5 bases). The germline gives CDR1 LNHDA, CDR2 SQIVND (reference sequence). Trimming stripped 5 bases from V and 2 bases from J, with 13 bases between. The CDR3 sequence is 16 residues long. The CDR3 loop reads CASSPRGGPGANVLTF. Here the CDR3 DNA reads TGTGCCAGTAGTCCCAGAGGAGGTCCTGGGGCCAACGTCCTGACTTTC. The full variable domain, in which reference TRBV19 and TRBJ2-6 provide the parts outside the CDR3, is DGGITQSPKYLFRKEGQNVTLSCEQNLNHDAMYWYRQDPGQGLRLIYYSQIVNDFQKGDIAEGYSVSREKKESFPLTVTSAQKNPTAFYLCASSPRGGPGANVLTFGAGSRLTVL.

This clonotype was observed many times. The chain carries TRBV29-1 and TRBJ1-2; D gene unclear. CDR3 length equals 13 residues. The ends were cut back, 0 bases at V and 5 bases at J, with 10 bases in the middle. Germline V gene lookup returns CDR1 SQVTM and CDR2 ANQGSEA. CDR3 in DNA: TGCAGCGTTGAAGAATGGGCTGAGTATGGCTACACCTTC. This sequence encodes CSVEEWAEYGYTF.

This clonotype was counted ten times or more. The chain links TRBV7-9 to TRBJ1-2, with 7 bases aligning to TRBD1. With 2 bases clipped from V and 8 bases from J, the junction kept 8 bases outside the gene matches. The germline V gene has CDR1 SEHNR and CDR2 FQNEAQ (reference sequence). There are 14 residues in the CDR3. As DNA, the CDR3 is TGTGCCAGCAGCTTACGGGACAGTGGGGACGGCTACACCTTC. The encoded protein is CASSLRDSGDGYTF.

V usage is TRBV15 and J usage is TRBJ2-7; 8 bases map to TRBD1. Germline CDR1 and CDR2: LNHNV and YYDKDF (reference sequence). The CDR3 spans 13 residues. V was clipped by 3 bases and J by 3 bases; unmatched bases: 1. CDR3 amino acids: CATSSRGLYEQYF. DNA of the CDR3: TGTGCCACCAGCAGCAGGGGGCTCTACGAGCAGTACTTC.

This clonotype was seen ten or more times. J is TRBJ2-2 and V is TRBV9; perhaps TRBD2 as D (7 bases). The CDR3 has 16 amino acids. Germline V CDR1 and CDR2: SGDLS, YYNGEE. V lost 6 bases and J 7 bases, leaving 22 bases between the germline ends. CDR3 loop: CASTRGGGLFGGELFF. The DNA of the CDR3 is TGTGCCAGCACCCGAGGGGGGGGACTCTTCGGCGGGGAGCTGTTTTTT.

This clonotype occurred a few times. It may be a read error: a sequence one base away is much more abundant. V gene TRBV19 combines with J gene TRBJ1-1; D is ambiguous. Trimming shortened V by 3 bases and J by 3 bases, and 11 bases separated the two germline ends. The V gene's germline CDR1 is LNHDA and CDR2 SQIVND (reference sequence). The CDR3 has 14 amino acids. The CDR3 DNA sequence: TGTGCCAGTAGTATTCGGCCTACGGACACTGAAGCTTTCTTT. Amino acids: CASSIRPTDTEAFF.

This clonotype has at least ten counts. The J gene is TRBJ1-5, the V gene TRBV20-1; possibly TRBD1 for D (5 bases). Looked up from germline, CDR1 is DFQATT and CDR2 is SNEGSKA (reference sequence). This CDR3 is 16 amino acids long. V shed 5 bases and J shed 0 bases, with 17 bases lying between them. The DNA for the CDR3 is TGCAGTGCTGTCATGGGGGGAGGATATAGCAATCAGCCCCAGCATTTT. Translation gives CSAVMGGGYSNQPQHF.

The V call is TRBV7-2, the J call TRBJ2-7; TRBD2 matches 15 bases. CDR3 length: 15 amino acids. The germline gives CDR1 SGHTA, CDR2 FQGNSA. Trimming cost V 3 bases and J 6 bases; bases outside gene matches: 3. CDR3 DNA: TGTGCCAGCAGCTTGGGACTAGCGGGGGGTCTCGAGCAGTACTTC. Translated: CASSLGLAGGLEQYF.

A remark on this clonotype: A read error is possible here, since a much larger clone lies one base away. This chain uses TRBV6-5 with TRBJ1-6; TRBD1 aligns across 9 bases. CDR3 length: 15 residues. Unmatched junction bases numbered 5, after V lost 4 bases and J lost 7 bases. CDR1 is MNHEY and CDR2 is SVGAGI in the germline V gene. CDR3 nucleotides: TGTGCCAGCAGTTGTCGACAGGGGGAGAATTCACCCCTCCACTTT. This translates into CASSCRQGENSPLHF.

A note on this clonotype: A read error is possible here, since a much larger clone lies one base away. The CDR3 does not end in the conserved phenylalanine or tryptophan, so this is likely a read error. This chain uses TRBV11-3 with TRBJ2-1, with D possibly TRBD2 on 6 matching bases. Trimming took 6 bases from V and 7 from J, leaving 10 bases between them. The length of the CDR3 is 12 residues. Germline V gene data show CDR1 as SGHNT and CDR2 as YENEEA. The CDR3 DNA follows: TGTGCCAGCAGTTCTAGCGTTAATGAGCAGTTCTCC. Protein product: CASSSSVNEQFS.

This clonotype has ten or more counts. The chain joins TRBV24-1 to TRBJ2-2; TRBD2 matches at 9 bases. Trimming at V came to 3 bases and at J to 7 bases, leaving 8 bases not matched to a gene. Per germline, CDR1 KGHDR and CDR2 SFDVKD. The CDR3 loop spans 16 amino acids. CDR3 amino acids: CATSDRTSERGGELFF. CDR3 nucleotides: TGTGCCACCAGTGATAGGACTAGCGAACGTGGCGGGGAGCTGTTTTTT.

This clonotype has only one observation. The chain carries TRBV5-1 and TRBJ2-7; D is unresolved. Trimming cost V 4 bases and J 1 base, with 12 bases left between them. CDR3 length: 14 residues. The germline gives CDR1 SGHRS, CDR2 YFSETQ. The CDR3 bases are TGCGCCAGCAGCGTTGACCCCTTTTCCTACGAGCAGTACTTC. Its translation is CASSVDPFSYEQYF.

This rearrangement joins TRBV29-1 to TRBJ2-3; 8 bases are a match to TRBD2. Germline V gene data show CDR1 as SQVTM and CDR2 as ANQGSEA. The CDR3 is 13 amino acids. V gave up 8 bases and J gave up 4 bases; unmatched junction bases: 8. Written as DNA, the CDR3 is TGCAGCACGGCCGGGACTAGATCAGATACGCAGTATTTT. Its protein is CSTAGTRSDTQYF.

The chain uses TRBV25-1 and TRBJ2-7; D may correspond to TRBD1 or TRBD2 (5 bases each). Trimming stripped 6 bases from V and 2 bases from J, with 17 bases between. The CDR3 spans 15 residues. The germline V gene has CDR1 MGHDK and CDR2 SYGVNS. CDR3 in DNA: TGTGCCAGCAGCTTAGCGCTACAGGCTGCCTACGAGCAGTACTTC. Translating it yields CASSLALQAAYEQYF.

The table lists this clonotype with many counts. The chain employs TRBV4-3 and TRBJ1-6; D is uncertain. CDR1 is LGHNA, CDR2 YSLEER, per germline. This CDR3 has 15 amino acids. Trimming cost V 0 bases and J 11 bases, with 14 bases left between them. In nucleotides, the CDR3 is TGCGCCAGCAGCCAAGATATTACGAGGGTTACACCCCTCCACTTT. The encoded protein is CASSQDITRVTPLHF.

Remarks on this clonotype: One junction end does not reproduce the germline sequence, and a read error may be involved. The genes are TRBV10-3 and TRBJ2-1; D is unclear. The CDR3 consists of 15 residues. Germline loops: CDR1 ENHRY, CDR2 SYGVKD. CDR3 coding DNA: TGTGCCAGCAGTGACGACCGGGCCCTCTACAATGAGCAGTTCTTC. It translates to CASSDDRALYNEQFF.

This clonotype was seen repeatedly, ten times or more. The chain couples TRBV3-1 to TRBJ2-7; D is possibly TRBD1 or TRBD2 (5 bases each). The germline V gene has CDR1 LGHDT and CDR2 YNNKEL (reference sequence). The V end was cut by 4 bases, the J end by 2 bases, with 18 bases between. The CDR3 consists of 16 residues. CDR3 sequence: CASSPGRDRAAYEQYF. The CDR3 DNA is TGTGCCAGCAGCCCGGGGAGAGACAGAGCCGCCTACGAGCAGTACTTC.

The genes are TRBV12-3 or TRBV12-4 and TRBJ2-7; possible D gene TRBD2, 6 bases. This CDR3 has 12 residues. CDR3 sequence (DNA): TGTGCTTCGACCGGGAGCTCCTACGAGCAGTACTTC. It is translated as CASTGSSYEQYF.